This T cell receptor (beta chain) was found in a study of blood T cell repertoires in COVID-19. On the study more broadly: Samples of COVID-19 (acute and convalescent) were obtained from the United States, Italy and Spain. PBMCs, B-cell-depleted T cells, or T cells were the source of the cDNA or gDNA that made up the material.

Germline CDR1 KGHDR, CDR2 SFDVKD. This CDR3 contains 19 residues. With V trimmed by 3 bases and J by 0 bases, 11 bases remained unmatched. How the authors handled the data: Reference gene primer amplification in the assay estimated nucleated cell counts. Assay used: immunoSEQ multiplex PCR; TCRdb lists only in-frame clones, some missing. V and J calls plus clone size are reproduced from that table; the DNA served to infer D and trimming. The table records hundreds of thousands of clones, around 83% of them present only once. Sequenced material: peripheral blood. The chain employs TRBV24-1 and TRBJ2-1, with 9 bases that match TRBD1. The receptor was derived from a woman at least 80 years old with acute or convalescent COVID-19. Written as DNA, the CDR3 is TGTGCCACCAGTGATGGGACAGGGAGAATACCGAGCTCCTACAATGAGCAGTTCTTC. It yields the protein CATSDGTGRIPSSYNEQFF.